Following are 28 T cell receptor beta chains from one sample sequenced in a study of T cell clonality in common variable immunodeficiency. The table came from immunoSEQ multiplex PCR; TCRdb's copy has only in-frame clones and leaves some out. The sample contains about 50,000 clones, none of them singletons. The source material was peripheral blood mononuclear cells. The receptors were gathered from a person aged 18 to 75 in good health.

This clone was picked up many times. The CDR3 end falls 3 residues outside the read, so it is completed with the germline J gene. The chain joins TRBV2 to TRBJ2-7; 7 bases align to TRBD2. The CDR3 is 15 residues long. Germline V gives CDR1 SNHLY, CDR2 FYNNEI. V gave up 1 base and J gave up 2 bases; unmatched junction bases: 5. The covered CDR3 bases are TGTGCCAGCAGTGAAGTAGCGGGTAATACCTACGAG. Translated: CASSEVAGNTYE. The full CDR3 sequence reads CASSEVAGNTYEQYF.

This clone was counted between two and nine times. The read terminates 3 residues before the CDR3 end, so the remaining end is supplied by the germline J gene. The gene calls are TRBV7-9 and TRBJ1-1; D is possibly TRBD1 (5 bases). From germline, CDR1 is SEHNR and CDR2 FQNEAQ (reference sequence). V lost 1 base and J lost 3, with 9 bases in between. This CDR3 comprises 14 residues. This chain's CDR3 is CASSLVGGDTEAFF. The DNA read from the CDR3 is TGTGCCAGCAGCTTAGTCGGGGGGGACACTGAA.

This clone was counted a few times. The read halts 3 residues ahead of the CDR3 end, with the missing end drawn from the germline J gene. This sequence joins TRBV5-6 and TRBJ1-1, with D possibly matching TRBD1 (5 bases). The V end was cut by 3 bases, the J end by 7 bases, with 16 bases between. Germline V lookup: CDR1 SGHDT, CDR2 YYEEEE. This CDR3 has 14 residues. The DNA read from the CDR3 is TGTGCCAGCAGCTCCCTGGGGGGGTCCAGTGAA. It encodes CASSSLGGSSE. The CDR3 in full is CASSSLGGSSEAFF. Supplemented by reference TRBV5-6 and TRBJ1-1, the full variable domain reads DAGVTQSPTHLIKTRGQQVTLRCSPKSGHDTVSWYQQALGQGPQFIFQYYEEEERQRGNFPDRFSGHQFPNYSSELNVNALLLGDSALYLCASSSLGGSSEAFFGQGTRLTVV.

This clone was detected ten times or more. The read is 3 residues too short to cover the CDR3 end, so that end is filled in from the germline J gene. The chain uses TRBV6-2 or TRBV6-3 and TRBJ2-3, with D unresolved. The CDR3 covers 14 residues. Per the germline V gene, CDR1 is MNHEY and CDR2 is SVGEGT. The V end was cut by 6 bases, the J end by 2 bases, with 12 bases between. CDR3 DNA, as far as it was read: TGTGCCAGCAGGCAGAACAGACCCACAGATACG. It translates to CASRQNRPTDT. The complete CDR3 sequence is CASRQNRPTDTQYF.

A few counts support this clone. The CDR3 end falls 3 residues outside the read, so it is completed with the germline J gene. This chain joins TRBV5-1 and TRBJ2-5, with D maybe TRBD1 (6 bases). This CDR3 comprises 14 residues. CDR1 and CDR2 (germline): SGHRS, YFSETQ. Trimming took off 0 bases at V and 5 bases at J, with 11 bases between the two ends. The CDR3 bases that were read are TGCGCCAGCAGCTTGGGCGGACAGTGGGAGACC. Amino acid sequence: CASSLGGQWET. The CDR3 reads in full as CASSLGGQWETQYF.

This clone has more than one count but fewer than ten. The missing CDR3 end, 3 residues past where the read stops, is filled in from the germline J gene. J is TRBJ1-4 and V is TRBV29-1; D gene uncertain. The CDR3 is 12 amino acids. The germline V gene has CDR1 SQVTM and CDR2 ANQGSEA. Between the trimmed V and J ends, which lost 4 bases and 3 bases, there was a span of 6 bases. The CDR3 sequence is CSVGRSNEKLFF. The part of the CDR3 DNA that was read is TGCAGCGTTGGCAGGTCTAATGAAAAA.

This clone was detected ten times or more. The CDR3 sequence is CASSHPGLAGATQYF. The sequenced CDR3 bases are TGTGCCAGCAGCCATCCGGGACTAGCGGGAGCTACG. The genes are TRBV7-9 and TRBJ2-3; 14 nucleotides line up with TRBD2. The read halts 3 residues ahead of the CDR3 end, with the missing end drawn from the germline J gene. Germline V gives CDR1 SEHNR, CDR2 FQNEAQ (reference sequence). The CDR3 has 15 amino acids. Unmatched junction bases numbered 6, after V lost 5 bases and J lost 8 bases.

This clone was counted many times. The read terminates 3 residues before the CDR3 end, so the remaining end is supplied by the germline J gene. The genes are TRBV12-3 or TRBV12-4 and TRBJ1-1; no reliable D call. Deletions cut 2 bases from V and 6 bases from J, with 10 bases between. The CDR3 loop spans 13 amino acids. The CDR3 protein is CASSLLAAAEAFF. CDR3 DNA (partial): TGTGCCAGCAGTTTATTAGCGGCAGCTGAA.

This clone was seen many times. The CDR3 goes on 3 residues after the read ends, and that part is filled in from the germline J gene. This chain uses TRBV20-1 with TRBJ1-6, with TRBD1 identical over 8 bases. In germline, CDR1 is DFQATT, CDR2 SNEGSKA (reference sequence). Losses at the gene ends were 5 bases for V and 9 bases for J; bases not matched to a gene: 15. The CDR3 totals 16 residues. The CDR3 sequence is CSASMAQQGVGSPLHF. The covered CDR3 bases are TGCAGTGCTTCAATGGCCCAACAGGGGGTGGGTTCACCC.

Ten or more counts support this clone. The sequenced fragment ends 3 residues before the CDR3 boundary, so the rest is inferred from the germline J gene. This rearrangement joins TRBV12-3 or TRBV12-4 to TRBJ2-7, with D perhaps TRBD2 (6 bases). Trimming shortened V by 6 bases and J by 3 bases, and 6 bases separated the two germline ends. This CDR3 has 11 amino acids. Incomplete CDR3 DNA: TGTGCCAGCAGGGACTACTACGAG. It encodes CASRDYYE. The full CDR3 reads CASRDYYEQYF.

This clone has at least ten counts. The sequenced fragment ends 3 residues before the CDR3 boundary, so the rest is inferred from the germline J gene. This rearrangement joins TRBV29-1 to TRBJ1-4; 9 bases map to TRBD1. The length of the CDR3 is 13 residues. Germline V CDR1 and CDR2: SQVTM, ANQGSEA. The V and J ends lost 6 bases and 7 bases, in that order; junction bases with no gene match: 6. CDR3 DNA (partial): TGCAGCGTGGGGGACAGGGCGAGTGAAAAA. Translation gives CSVGDRASEK. The entire CDR3 reads CSVGDRASEKLFF. The whole variable domain, filled in from reference TRBV29-1 and TRBJ1-4, reads SAVISQKPSRDICQRGTSLTIQCQVDSQVTMMFWYRQQPGQSLTLIATANQGSEATYESGFVIDKFPISRPNLTFSTLTVSNMSPEDSSIYLCSVGDRASEKLFFGSGTQLSVL.

This clone was seen at least ten times. The CDR3 end lies 3 residues beyond the end of the read and is filled in from the germline J gene. V is TRBV20-1 and J is TRBJ1-5; 7 bases are a match to TRBD1. Germline V CDR1 and CDR2: DFQATT, SNEGSKA (reference sequence). This CDR3 is built from 15 residues. V gave up 4 bases and J gave up 2 bases; unmatched junction bases: 8. CDR3 bases read: TGCAGTGCTATGATTTACAGGGGAGGCAATCAGCCC. It translates to CSAMIYRGGNQP. From start to end, the CDR3 is CSAMIYRGGNQPQHF.

This clone was observed at least ten times. Read coverage stops 3 residues before the CDR3 terminus; the germline J gene supplies the remainder. The chain links TRBV20-1 to TRBJ1-5; D gene uncertain. The CDR3 is 15 residues long. Trimming left V 5 bases short and J 2 bases short, with 16 bases between. Germline V gene lookup returns CDR1 DFQATT and CDR2 SNEGSKA (reference sequence). CDR3 DNA, as far as it was read: TGCAGTGCTCCCCTTCAGGCCCAGGGCAATCAGCCC. Its translation: CSAPLQAQGNQP. The full CDR3 sequence reads CSAPLQAQGNQPQHF.

This clone was counted ten times or more. The CDR3 end falls 3 residues outside the read, so it is completed with the germline J gene. The rearrangement links TRBV11-2 to TRBJ2-3; 9 bases fit TRBD1. The CDR3 contains 13 residues. J lost 5 bases, V lost 5 bases, and 2 bases had no gene match. From germline, CDR1 is SGHAT and CDR2 FQNNGV. CDR3 sequence: CASSGTGRDTQYF. The CDR3 DNA, read in part, is TGTGCCAGCAGCGGGACAGGGAGAGATACG.

This clone was counted ten times or more. The read terminates 3 residues before the CDR3 end, so the remaining end is supplied by the germline J gene. The chain combines TRBV20-1 with TRBJ1-5; perhaps TRBD1 as D (6 bases). Germline CDR1 DFQATT, CDR2 SNEGSKA (reference sequence). CDR3 length: 15 residues. V lost 1 base and J 2 bases, leaving 12 bases between the germline ends. The CDR3 protein is CSARGTVRGNQPQHF. The part of the CDR3 DNA that was read is TGCAGTGCTAGAGGGACAGTTCGTGGCAATCAGCCC.

In this sample, this clone turned up a few times. The read terminates 3 residues before the CDR3 end, so the remaining end is supplied by the germline J gene. V and J are TRBV19 and TRBJ2-3; 9 bases are a match to TRBD1. CDR3 length: 15 amino acids. CDR1 and CDR2 from the germline V gene are LNHDA and SQIVND (reference sequence). The CDR3 DNA, read in part, is TGTGCCAGTAGCCCTTCCATCTCCGGGACAGGGTCG. This gives the protein CASSPSISGTGS. The CDR3 reads in full as CASSPSISGTGSQYF.

This clone has at least ten counts. The CDR3 end lies 3 residues beyond the end of the read and is filled in from the germline J gene. The chain links TRBV12-3 or TRBV12-4 to TRBJ1-2; D gene unclear. The length of the CDR3 is 13 residues. The chain's CDR3 is CASSLARQNGYTF. The sequenced CDR3 bases are TGTGCCAGCAGTTTAGCGCGGCAGAACGGC.

This clone was observed at least ten times. The read halts 3 residues ahead of the CDR3 end, with the missing end drawn from the germline J gene. V gene TRBV20-1 combines with J gene TRBJ1-5; 8 bases match TRBD1. The germline V gene encodes CDR1 DFQATT and CDR2 SNEGSKA (reference sequence). J gave up 5 bases and V 3 bases, and 3 bases lay outside the gene matches. CDR3 size: 13 residues. This chain's CDR3 is CSARVTGDQPQHF. The part of the CDR3 DNA that was read is TGCAGTGCTAGGGTGACAGGGGATCAGCCC.

As regards this clone: Read coverage stops 3 residues before the CDR3 terminus; the germline J gene supplies the remainder. J is TRBJ2-1 and V is TRBV11-2; tentatively, D is TRBD1 (5 bases). Germline loops: CDR1 SGHAT, CDR2 FQNNGV. The CDR3 runs 13 residues. The ends were cut back, 1 base at V and 7 bases at J, with 8 bases in the middle. The sequenced part of the CDR3 DNA is TGTGCCAGCAGCTTAGGACAGCAGAATGAG. This codes for CASSLGQQNE. The complete CDR3 reads CASSLGQQNEQFF.

This clone was found a few times. The read ends 3 residues early relative to the CDR3; the germline J gene fills the gap. The V call is TRBV20-1, the J call TRBJ1-6, with 9 nucleotides matching TRBD1. From germline, CDR1 is DFQATT and CDR2 SNEGSKA (reference sequence). The CDR3 consists of 14 residues. V was clipped by 5 bases and J by 10 bases; unmatched bases: 9. The part of the CDR3 DNA that was read is TGCAGTGCTCACTCGGGACAGGGTTCCTCACCC. Protein product: CSAHSGQGSSP. The full CDR3 protein reads CSAHSGQGSSPLHF.

This clone was detected many times. The CDR3 end is not reached by the read, which stops 3 residues before it; the germline J gene fills it in. The rearrangement uses TRBV13 and TRBJ2-7; the match to TRBD1 covers 7 bases. The V gene end was trimmed by 0 bases and the J gene end by 3 bases; junction bases not matched to a gene: 5. CDR3 length equals 15 residues. The germline V gene encodes CDR1 PRHDT and CDR2 FYEKMQ (reference sequence). The CDR3 bases that were read are TGTGCCAGCAGCTTAGGGACAGGGTCATACTACGAG. This codes for CASSLGTGSYYE. The complete CDR3 reads CASSLGTGSYYEQYF.

Worth noting for this clone: Read sequence stops 3 residues before the CDR3 end, and the germline J gene provides the missing end. V gene TRBV7-9 combines with J gene TRBJ2-1; D remains ambiguous. V was clipped by 2 bases and J by 6 bases, with 8 bases between them. The germline CDR1 and CDR2 sequences are SEHNR and FQNEAQ (reference sequence). CDR3 length equals 13 residues. The CDR3 sequence: CASSLSPVNEQFF. The CDR3 DNA, read in part, is TGTGCCAGCAGCTTATCCCCGGTCAATGAG.

A remark on this clone: The CDR3 end lies 3 residues beyond the end of the read and is filled in from the germline J gene. The genes are TRBV7-9 and TRBJ1-1, with a tentative D call TRBD1 (6 bases). Trimming removed 3 bases at V and 4 bases at J, with 9 bases between. There are 13 residues in the CDR3. Germline CDR1 is SEHNR and CDR2 is FQNEAQ (reference sequence). The sequenced CDR3 bases are TGTGCCAGCAGCTTCCAGGGGTCCACTGAA. It yields the protein CASSFQGSTE. The CDR3, in full, reads CASSFQGSTEAFF.

This clone was seen at least ten times. The read comes to an end 3 residues before the CDR3 does, leaving the germline J gene to fill in the end. The chain is built from TRBV30 and TRBJ2-3, with 9 bases aligning to TRBD2. CDR1 and CDR2 (germline): GTSNPN, SVGIG (reference sequence). The CDR3 runs to 13 residues. After removal of 5 bases from V and 3 bases from J, the junction contained 3 bases not matched to a gene. Partial CDR3 DNA: TGTGCCTGGGGTAGCGGGGGAACAGATACG. Its translation is CAWGSGGTDT. The complete CDR3 sequence is CAWGSGGTDTQYF.

This clone was seen repeatedly, ten times or more. The CDR3 end is not reached by the read, which stops 3 residues before it; the germline J gene fills it in. The chain joins TRBV5-1 to TRBJ2-6; D perhaps matches TRBD2 (6 bases). V lost 2 bases and J 0 bases, leaving 12 bases between the germline ends. This CDR3 region has 17 residues. Germline V gene data show CDR1 as SGHRS and CDR2 as YFSETQ. The sequenced CDR3 bases are TGCGCCAGCAGCTTACTCCCGGGGGACTCTGGGGCCAACGTC. Translation gives CASSLLPGDSGANV. The full-length CDR3 reads as CASSLLPGDSGANVLTF. Full variable domain (rest looked up from reference TRBV5-1 and TRBJ2-6): KAGVTQTPRYLIKTRGQQVTLSCSPISGHRSVSWYQQTPGQGLQFLFEYFSETQRNKGNFPGRFSGRQFSNSRSEMNVSTLELGDSALYLCASSLLPGDSGANVLTFGAGSRLTVL.

This clone was found a few times. The read terminates 3 residues before the CDR3 end, so the remaining end is supplied by the germline J gene. The J gene is TRBJ1-4, the V gene TRBV7-8, with D unresolved. Germline CDR1 reads SGHVS; CDR2 reads FQNEAQ. This CDR3 has 15 residues. V was trimmed by 1 base and J by 8 bases, leaving 14 bases between them. The CDR3 sequence is CASSLDRSSGEKLFF. The sequenced part of the CDR3 DNA is TGTGCCAGCAGCTTAGATCGGTCGTCGGGGGAAAAA.

This clone was found many times. Sequencing ends 3 residues short of the CDR3 end; the germline J gene provides the rest. The chain carries TRBV6-1 and TRBJ1-2; 8 bases are a match to TRBD1. Per germline, CDR1 MNHNS and CDR2 SASEGT. CDR3 length: 14 amino acids. Trimming took 4 bases from V and 5 from J; bases not matched to a gene: 6. Incomplete CDR3 DNA: TGTGCCAGCAGTGGCCAGGGGGCGCGATATGGC. It encodes CASSGQGARYG. From start to end, the CDR3 is CASSGQGARYGYTF.

This clone was observed many times. The missing CDR3 end, 3 residues past where the read stops, is filled in from the germline J gene. The V gene is TRBV19, the J gene TRBJ2-1, with 7 bases fitting TRBD1. Germline-derived CDR1 and CDR2 are LNHDA and SQIVND (reference sequence). V trimming: 7 bases; J trimming: 2 bases; junction bases outside the gene matches: 8. CDR3 length equals 15 residues. CDR3 protein: CASTPQGPPYNEQFF. Partial CDR3 DNA: TGTGCCAGTACCCCACAGGGGCCCCCCTACAATGAG.